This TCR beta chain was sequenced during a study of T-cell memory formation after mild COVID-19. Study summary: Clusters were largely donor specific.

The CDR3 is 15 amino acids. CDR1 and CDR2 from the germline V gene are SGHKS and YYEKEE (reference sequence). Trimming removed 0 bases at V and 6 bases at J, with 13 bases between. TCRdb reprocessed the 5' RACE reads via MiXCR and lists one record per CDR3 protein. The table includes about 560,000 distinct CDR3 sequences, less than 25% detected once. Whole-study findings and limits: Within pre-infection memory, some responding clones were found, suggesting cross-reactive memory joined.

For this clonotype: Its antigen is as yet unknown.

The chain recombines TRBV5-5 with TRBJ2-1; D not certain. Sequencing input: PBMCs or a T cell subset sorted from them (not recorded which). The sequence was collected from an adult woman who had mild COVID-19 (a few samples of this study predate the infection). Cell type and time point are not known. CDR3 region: CASSLVDEASNEQFF. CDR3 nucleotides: TGTGCCAGCAGCTTGGTCGACGAGGCCTCCAATGAGCAGTTCTTC.